This entry lists 30 T cell receptor beta chains sequenced from one sample in a study of cytomegalovirus exposure and HLA in healthy donors. Primers included in the PCR were 60 Vbeta and 13 Jbeta primers. The table came from immunoSEQ multiplex PCR; TCRdb's copy has only in-frame clones and leaves some out. The table shows over 110,000 clones, with 82% occurring only once. Specimen: PBMCs. The receptors stem from a male donor in good health and CMV-seronegative.

CDR3 sequence (DNA): TGTGCCAGCAGCTTGGTTGCGGGAACGGGCACTGAAGCTTTCTTT. Protein: CASSLVAGTGTEAFF. The V gene is TRBV5-6, the J gene TRBJ1-1; D unclear. The V end was cut by 0 bases, the J end by 4 bases, with 13 bases between. Germline values: CDR1 SGHDT, CDR2 YYEEEE. This CDR3 region has 15 residues.

The V and J genes are TRBV28 and TRBJ2-1; the D gene is possibly TRBD2 (6 bases). This CDR3 comprises 13 residues. V was cut by 9 bases and J by 1 base, with 10 bases left in between. Germline V gene data show CDR1 as MDHEN and CDR2 as SYDVKM. The CDR3 loop is CASGGLSYNEQFF. The CDR3 DNA is TGTGCCAGTGGGGGGTTGTCCTACAATGAGCAGTTCTTC.

The chain joins TRBV7-9 to TRBJ2-5; 9 bases are shared with TRBD2. Losses at the gene ends were 9 bases for V and 4 bases for J; bases not matched to a gene: 9. Germline V gene data show CDR1 as SEHNR and CDR2 as FQNEAQ (reference sequence). CDR3 length: 14 amino acids. The CDR3 loop is CASGNWRGGETQYF. In DNA form, the CDR3 reads TGTGCCAGTGGCAACTGGCGGGGGGGAGAGACCCAGTACTTC.

V gene TRBV10-3 combines with J gene TRBJ1-6; the D is unclear. CDR1 and CDR2 (germline): ENHRY, SYGVKD. The germline V and J ends were trimmed by 8 bases and 5 bases, with 10 bases remaining between them. This CDR3 has 13 residues. CDR3 in amino acids: CAIWPGHNSPLHF. The CDR3 bases are TGTGCCATCTGGCCAGGTCATAATTCACCCCTCCACTTT.

This chain connects TRBV27 to TRBJ2-1, with D perhaps TRBD1 (6 bases). Germline values: CDR1 MNHEY, CDR2 SMNVEV (reference sequence). This CDR3 spans 17 amino acids. Trimming pared 1 base from V and 9 bases from J, leaving 22 bases between. CDR3 nucleotides: TGTGCCAGCAGTTTATTATCTGGATCAGGGGAGTCGGGTGAGCAGTTCTTC. Translation: CASSLLSGSGESGEQFF.

The genes are TRBV5-6 and TRBJ1-2; TRBD1 matches at 9 bases. The germline gives CDR1 SGHDT, CDR2 YYEEEE. The CDR3 is 14 amino acids. The V gene end was trimmed by 0 bases and the J gene end by 4 bases; junction bases not matched to a gene: 1. The CDR3 sequence is CASSLGTGAYGYTF. The CDR3 DNA reads TGTGCCAGCAGCTTGGGGACAGGGGCCTATGGCTACACCTTC.

This clone was seen a few times. This chain links TRBV7-3 with TRBJ2-1; no clear D gene. Trimming shortened V by 1 base and J by 0 bases, and 10 bases separated the two germline ends. From germline, CDR1 is SGHTA and CDR2 FQGTGA. The CDR3 has 16 amino acids. DNA of the CDR3: TGTGCCAGCAGCTTAATTAGTTCTAGCTCCTACAATGAGCAGTTCTTC. Translation gives CASSLISSSSYNEQFF.

This sequence joins TRBV30 and TRBJ2-7; 8 bases fit TRBD1. In germline, CDR1 is GTSNPN, CDR2 SVGIG (reference sequence). This CDR3 has 15 amino acids. V was pared by 2 bases and J by 3 bases, with 9 bases of the junction left unmatched. The CDR3 coding sequence is TGTGCCTGGAGTCCGCTGGACAGGGTGGACTACGAGCAGTACTTC. Amino acid sequence: CAWSPLDRVDYEQYF.

This chain connects TRBV18 to TRBJ2-5; 9 positions match TRBD1. V shed 2 bases, J shed 3 bases, and the junction held 13 bases outside the gene matches. Germline V CDR1 and CDR2: KGHSH, LQKENI. The CDR3 extends over 18 amino acids. CDR3 region: CASSPYLVGQGLEETQYF. DNA for the CDR3: TGTGCCAGCTCACCATATCTCGTCGGACAGGGGTTGGAAGAGACCCAGTACTTC.

A single count supports this clone. The chain recombines TRBV5-1 with TRBJ2-1, with a weak D call TRBD2 (6 bases). Germline values: CDR1 SGHRS, CDR2 YFSETQ. V lost 7 bases and J 16 bases, leaving 27 bases between the germline ends. The CDR3 spans 14 residues. The CDR3 protein is CASAAYISGRDLFF. CDR3 in DNA: TGCGCCAGCGCGGCCTACATTTCTGGGCGGGATCTTTTCTTC.

The rearrangement joins TRBV7-9 to TRBJ2-7; tentatively, D is TRBD2 (6 bases). The CDR3 sequence is 18 residues long. The germline V gene has CDR1 SEHNR and CDR2 FQNEAQ (reference sequence). V lost 2 bases and J 2 bases, leaving 22 bases between the germline ends. The CDR3 here is CASSLTGSGSGVAYEQYF. The CDR3 region has the DNA TGTGCCAGCAGCTTAACTGGGAGCGGGTCAGGCGTCGCCTACGAGCAGTACTTC.

The chain is built from TRBV19 and TRBJ1-2; TRBD1 matches at 7 bases. The V and J ends lost 7 bases and 1 base, in that order; junction bases with no gene match: 6. The CDR3 contains 14 residues. CDR1 and CDR2 from the germline V gene are LNHDA and SQIVND (reference sequence). The CDR3 loop reads CASTLGGLNYGYTF. In nucleotides, the CDR3 is TGTGCCAGTACTTTAGGGGGCCTTAACTATGGCTACACCTTC.

The chain recombines TRBV6-5 with TRBJ2-1; 10 nucleotides align to TRBD1. Trimming took 1 base from V and 5 from J; bases not matched to a gene: 5. Germline V gives CDR1 MNHEY, CDR2 SVGAGI. The CDR3 is made up of 16 amino acids. CDR3 in DNA: TGTGCCAGCAGTTACTACGGACAGGGGGGAAACAATGAGCAGTTCTTC. Translated: CASSYYGQGGNNEQFF.

In its sample, this clone was seen a few times. Here the CDR3 reads CASMASGSYEQYF. CDR3 in DNA: TGCGCCAGCATGGCTTCGGGCTCCTACGAGCAGTACTTC. The chain couples TRBV5-1 to TRBJ2-7; the D is unclear. The CDR3 loop spans 13 amino acids. CDR1 and CDR2 from the germline V gene are SGHRS and YFSETQ. V lost 6 bases, J lost 0 bases, and 10 bases lay in between.

The chain links TRBV4-2 to TRBJ2-5; the match to TRBD2 covers 9 bases. Trimming removed 5 bases from V and 3 bases from J; junction bases left unmatched: 7. Germline CDR1 is LGHNA and CDR2 is YNFKEQ. The CDR3 has 15 amino acids. CDR3 sequence reads: CASSVFRGREETQYF. The CDR3 DNA follows: TGTGCCAGCAGCGTTTTTCGCGGGAGGGAAGAGACCCAGTACTTC.

The chain couples TRBV6-1 to TRBJ1-1, with a weak D call TRBD1 (6 bases). Trimming stripped 4 bases from V and 0 bases from J, with 12 bases between. This CDR3 contains 15 residues. Germline CDR1 is MNHNS and CDR2 is SASEGT. CDR3 in DNA: TGTGCCAGCAGTGTGAAGGGGGTACTGAACACTGAAGCTTTCTTT. This gives the protein CASSVKGVLNTEAFF.

In this sample, this clone turned up a few times. The chain carries TRBV7-3 and TRBJ2-1; 12 bases fit TRBD2. CDR1 is SGHTA and CDR2 is FQGTGA in the germline V gene. V trimming: 1 base; J trimming: 7 bases; junction bases outside the gene matches: 8. The length of the CDR3 is 17 residues. CDR3 DNA sequence: TGTGCCAGCAGCTTAAGGGGTCCGACTAGCGGGAGTAATGAGCAGTTCTTC. Translating it yields CASSLRGPTSGSNEQFF.

The V and J genes are TRBV5-6 and TRBJ2-5; D perhaps matches TRBD1 (6 bases). The CDR3 runs 14 residues. Trimming took off 3 bases at V and 1 base at J, with 10 bases between the two ends. Germline CDR1 is SGHDT and CDR2 is YYEEEE. CDR3 amino acids: CASSWTDSQETQYF. CDR3 DNA: TGTGCCAGCAGCTGGACAGACTCCCAAGAGACCCAGTACTTC.

The rearrangement joins TRBV7-3 to TRBJ2-1; D not certain. The CDR3 loop spans 15 amino acids. The V gene lost 8 bases and the J gene lost 0 bases, with 14 bases spanning the gap. Germline lookup yields CDR1 SGHTA and CDR2 FQGTGA. The CDR3 here is CASAQSAASYNEQFF. The CDR3 DNA is TGTGCCAGCGCTCAAAGCGCGGCCTCCTACAATGAGCAGTTCTTC.

As concerns this clone: At one of its ends the junction is not consistent with the germline gene, which may arise from a read error. This CDR3 is also generated by other DNA sequences in the sample. The chain links TRBV5-1 to TRBJ2-7; 11 nucleotides agree with TRBD2. In germline, CDR1 is SGHRS, CDR2 YFSETQ. The CDR3 is made up of 15 amino acids. CDR3 DNA sequence: TGTGCCAGCCATTCCCCGGGACTAGCGGCCTACGAGCAGTACTTC. Protein: CASHSPGLAAYEQYF.

This chain uses TRBV19 with TRBJ1-5; D is perhaps TRBD1 (5 bases). Trimming took 5 bases from V and 4 from J, leaving 9 bases between them. Per the germline V gene, CDR1 is LNHDA and CDR2 is SQIVND (reference sequence). The CDR3 consists of 13 residues. This CDR3 reads CASSYGGNQPQHF. For the CDR3, the DNA is TGTGCCAGTAGTTATGGGGGGAATCAGCCCCAGCATTTT.

The J gene is TRBJ1-3, the V gene TRBV2; D gene uncertain. CDR3 length: 15 amino acids. Trimming shortened V by 6 bases and J by 0 bases, and 12 bases separated the two germline ends. Germline assignment: CDR1 SNHLY and CDR2 FYNNEI. CDR3 region: CASRTDGNSGNTIYF. The CDR3 DNA follows: TGTGCCAGCAGAACGGACGGGAACTCTGGAAACACCATATATTTT.

This clone was counted a single time. The V gene is TRBV4-2, the J gene TRBJ2-3; 8 nucleotides align to TRBD2. CDR1 is LGHNA and CDR2 is YNFKEQ in the germline V gene. The ends lost 3 bases at V and 6 bases at J; junction bases unmatched: 2. The CDR3 has 13 amino acids. DNA of the CDR3: TGTGCCAGCAGCCATGGACTAGCTGATACGCAGTATTTT. Translation: CASSHGLADTQYF.

The rearrangement uses TRBV7-6 and TRBJ2-7; D call uncertain. Trimming took 5 bases from V and 2 from J, leaving 7 bases between them. Looked up from germline, CDR1 is SGHVS and CDR2 is FNYEAQ. The CDR3 loop spans 12 amino acids. The CDR3 is CASSENPYEQYF. DNA for the CDR3: TGTGCCAGCAGCGAGAACCCCTACGAGCAGTACTTC.

The gene calls are TRBV4-3 and TRBJ1-3; 10 positions agree with TRBD1. CDR1 and CDR2 (germline): LGHNA, YSLEER. This CDR3 has 17 residues. V was clipped by 4 bases and J by 4 bases; unmatched bases: 10. CDR3 protein: CASSLGPGQGHGNTIYF. The DNA for the CDR3 is TGCGCCAGCAGCCTTGGCCCGGGACAGGGGCACGGAAACACCATATATTTT.

The CDR3, as DNA: TGTGCCAGCAGCTTAGAGAGGGGGCGGCTAGTTTACGAGCAGTACTTC. Protein: CASSLERGRLVYEQYF. The chain employs TRBV7-2 and TRBJ2-7, with 7 nucleotides matching TRBD1. The V gene end was trimmed by 1 base and the J gene end by 4 bases; junction bases not matched to a gene: 10. Germline-derived CDR1 and CDR2 are SGHTA and FQGNSA. The CDR3 runs to 16 residues.

The V and J genes are TRBV7-9 and TRBJ2-5, with 7 bases aligning to TRBD2. The germline V gene encodes CDR1 SEHNR and CDR2 FQNEAQ (reference sequence). Unmatched junction bases numbered 8, after V lost 5 bases and J lost 2 bases. The CDR3 covers 15 residues. The CDR3: CASSPRREVQETQYF. The CDR3 region has the DNA TGTGCCAGCAGCCCCCGTCGGGAGGTTCAAGAGACCCAGTACTTC.

The gene calls are TRBV4-1 and TRBJ2-2; TRBD2 aligns across 9 bases. The CDR3 has 16 residues. After removal of 3 bases from V and 6 bases from J, the junction contained 8 bases not matched to a gene. CDR1 is MGHRA and CDR2 is YSYEKL in the germline V gene. Here the CDR3 reads CASSQIAGAYPGELFF. The DNA of the CDR3 is TGCGCCAGCAGCCAGATAGCGGGAGCGTACCCCGGGGAGCTGTTTTTT.

The chain is built from TRBV15 and TRBJ2-5; D is ambiguous. The J call may be incorrect, as the DNA end agrees better with TRBJ2-7. Germline CDR1 is LNHNV and CDR2 is YYDKDF (reference sequence). This CDR3 contains 13 residues. The CDR3 DNA follows: TGTGCCACCAGCAGAGACCACCCCTACGAGCAGTACTTC. It yields the protein CATSRDHPYEQYF.

Here the CDR3 reads CASTEGAYGYTF. The CDR3 coding sequence is TGTGCCAGCACGGAGGGGGCCTATGGCTACACCTTC. This chain joins TRBV28 and TRBJ1-2; 7 bases are shared with TRBD1. From germline, CDR1 is MDHEN and CDR2 SYDVKM. CDR3 size: 12 residues. V was pared by 7 bases and J by 4 bases, with 3 bases of the junction left unmatched.